The T cell receptor (beta chain) under discussion was sequenced for a study of shared clonotypes between healthy human individuals. Here immunoSEQ multiplex PCR was the method, and the copy in TCRdb shows in-frame clones only, minus some. Here the sample spans 2 million to 2.5 million clones, about 92% being singletons. Naive-designated CD8 cells lacked CD45RO, were positively enriched for CCR7, and omitted terminally differentiated effector memory CD45RA+ cells. The length of the CDR3 is 15 residues. Trimming removed 2 bases from V and 3 bases from J, with 13 bases in between. The V gene's germline CDR1 is MNHEY and CDR2 SVGAGI.

Material: naive CD8+ T cells from PBMCs. The TCR was taken from a man aged 18 to 30 in good health. Some clones in this sample may be carry-over from other donors' samples. The gene calls are TRBV6-5 and TRBJ2-5; D assignment may be TRBD1 or TRBD2 (5 bases each). The CDR3 DNA sequence: TGTGCCAGCAGTTACGGGACGCAGGAGGAAGAGACCCAGTACTTC. Translation: CASSYGTQEEETQYF.